One sample yielded the 26 T cell receptor beta chains listed below, sequenced in a study of T cell responses to AZD1222 COVID-19 vaccine. Sequenced by immunoSEQ multiplex PCR; TCRdb stores in-frame clones only, minus some. The sample contains some 150,000 clones, more than 70% of which appear only once. The material was peripheral blood, obtained on day 0 of AZD1222 vaccination. These receptor sequences come from an adult in good health.

This CDR3 reads CASSATGLMAGELFF. The CDR3, as DNA: TGTGCCAGCAGCGCGACAGGGCTGATGGCCGGGGAGCTGTTTTTT. V gene TRBV9 combines with J gene TRBJ2-2; 7 nucleotides align to TRBD1. The CDR3 runs 15 residues. Germline assignment: CDR1 SGDLS and CDR2 YYNGEE. Germline trimming cut 3 bases from V and 6 bases from J; bases unmatched to any gene: 8.

This clone is a singleton in its sample. J is TRBJ2-1 and V is TRBV7-9, with D possibly matching TRBD1 (5 bases). Germline assignment: CDR1 SEHNR and CDR2 FQNEAQ (reference sequence). This CDR3 has 15 amino acids. Trimming shortened V by 5 bases and J by 0 bases, and 11 bases separated the two germline ends. CDR3 in DNA: TGTGCCAGCAGCCTCAGGGCGAGCTCCTACAATGAGCAGTTCTTC. Its translation is CASSLRASSYNEQFF.

V and J are TRBV6-5 and TRBJ1-1; perhaps TRBD1 as D (6 bases). The CDR3 consists of 15 residues. Germline-derived CDR1 and CDR2 are MNHEY and SVGAGI. V was pared by 6 bases and J by 5 bases, with 19 bases between. The CDR3 bases are TGTGCCAGCAGCCACCTCTCTACAGGGAGGACTGAAGCTTTCTTT. It specifies CASSHLSTGRTEAFF.

In its sample, this clone was seen a few times. V is TRBV3-1 (or the pseudogene TRBV3-2) and J is TRBJ1-2, with 7 bases that match TRBD1. Germline CDR1 and CDR2: LGHDT and YNNKEL (reference sequence). V shed 4 bases and J 4 bases; nucleotides not matched to a gene: 9. CDR3 length: 15 residues. CDR3 sequence: CASSPPGTAGYGYTF. CDR3 nucleotide sequence: TGTGCCAGCAGCCCCCCCGGGACAGCGGGCTATGGCTACACCTTC.

The chain employs TRBV19 and TRBJ2-7; 7 bases map to TRBD1. The V segment lost 5 bases and the J segment 4 bases; nucleotides outside the gene matches: 11. CDR3 length: 15 residues. Germline CDR1 and CDR2: LNHDA and SQIVND (reference sequence). CDR3 DNA sequence: TGTGCCAGTAGTCCCACGAGGGACAGATTGTACGAGCAGTACTTC. As protein: CASSPTRDRLYEQYF.

The rearrangement uses TRBV27 and TRBJ1-5; TRBD1 agrees at 9 bases. Germline CDR1 is MNHEY and CDR2 is SMNVEV (reference sequence). The CDR3 totals 16 residues. V dropped 6 bases and J dropped 5; count of bases not matched to a gene: 11. CDR3 DNA sequence: TGTGCCAGCAGCCTCGGGACAGGGAGGCGTGATCAGCCCCAGCATTTT. It translates to CASSLGTGRRDQPQHF.

The rearrangement links TRBV19 to TRBJ2-2; 10 bases match TRBD2. Germline trimming cut 5 bases from V and 6 bases from J; bases unmatched to any gene: 15. The CDR3 is 18 residues long. Germline CDR1 reads LNHDA; CDR2 reads SQIVND (reference sequence). The CDR3 protein is CASSRAGGPLFESGELFF. The CDR3 nucleotides are TGTGCCAGTAGTCGAGCGGGGGGGCCGCTATTTGAGTCCGGGGAGCTGTTTTTT.

The chain couples TRBV19 to TRBJ2-7; TRBD2 matches 9 bases. This CDR3 region has 15 residues. The germline V gene has CDR1 LNHDA and CDR2 SQIVND (reference sequence). The V segment lost 3 bases and the J segment 3 bases; nucleotides outside the gene matches: 6. The CDR3 DNA reads as TGTGCCAGTAGTATCACTAGCGGGCCTTTCTACGAGCAGTACTTC. Its translation: CASSITSGPFYEQYF.

The gene calls are TRBV28 and TRBJ1-3; 8 bases align to TRBD1. The germline V gene encodes CDR1 MDHEN and CDR2 SYDVKM. CDR3 length equals 16 residues. The J segment lost 5 bases and the V segment lost 3 bases, leaving 9 bases of the junction unmatched. CDR3 DNA: TGTGCCAGCAGTTTGCCTACAGGGGGGGGACGAAACACCATATATTTT. This gives the protein CASSLPTGGGRNTIYF. Supplemented by reference TRBV28 and TRBJ1-3, the full variable domain reads DVKVTQSSRYLVKRTGEKVFLECVQDMDHENMFWYRQDPGLGLRLIYFSYDVKMKEKGDIPEGYSVSREKKERFSLILESASTNQTSMYLCASSLPTGGGRNTIYFGEGSWLTVV.

This chain joins TRBV6-5 and TRBJ1-1; 9 nucleotides line up with TRBD1. Trimming took 7 bases from V and 1 from J; bases not matched to a gene: 4. Germline-derived CDR1 and CDR2 are MNHEY and SVGAGI. The CDR3 extends over 14 amino acids. The CDR3 coding sequence is TGTGCCAGCAAGGCGGACAGGGGGAACACTGAAGCTTTCTTT. Its translation: CASKADRGNTEAFF.

The rearrangement links TRBV5-1 to TRBJ1-1; no reliable D call. The V gene lost 0 bases and the J gene lost 1 base, with 7 bases spanning the gap. The CDR3 length is 14 residues. Looked up from germline, CDR1 is SGHRS and CDR2 is YFSETQ. The CDR3 is CASSLVNPNTEAFF. The CDR3, as DNA: TGCGCCAGCAGCTTGGTGAATCCGAACACTGAAGCTTTCTTT.

The chain has TRBV28 and TRBJ1-4; D unresolved. The V end was cut by 7 bases, the J end by 6 bases, with 21 bases between. CDR1 is MDHEN, CDR2 SYDVKM, per germline. The CDR3 sequence is 16 residues long. The CDR3 protein is CASTPRGPRVDEKLFF. In DNA form, the CDR3 reads TGTGCCAGCACGCCCCGTGGCCCCCGGGTCGATGAAAAACTGTTTTTT.

The chain recombines TRBV28 with TRBJ2-2, with no clear D. Germline V lookup: CDR1 MDHEN, CDR2 SYDVKM. Trimming cost V 4 bases and J 0 bases, with 6 bases left between them. This CDR3 is built from 14 residues. The CDR3 nucleotides read TGTGCCAGCAGTTCAGCCGCGAACACCGGGGAGCTGTTTTTT. Translated, it gives CASSSAANTGELFF.

This clone occurred once. The chain couples TRBV7-9 to TRBJ1-2; no clear D. This CDR3 has 15 residues. Germline CDR1 is SEHNR and CDR2 is FQNEAQ (reference sequence). V was shortened by 1 base and J by 0 bases, with 9 bases between the two germline ends. The CDR3 region has the DNA TGTGCCAGCAGCTTAGAACACAACGCTAACTATGGCTACACCTTC. It specifies CASSLEHNANYGYTF.

The V and J genes are TRBV7-2 and TRBJ2-7; D may be TRBD1 (6 bases). This CDR3 comprises 13 residues. Trimming took 5 bases from V and 7 from J, leaving 15 bases between them. CDR1 SGHTA and CDR2 FQGNSA come from the germline V gene. CDR3 nucleotide sequence: TGTGCCAGCAGCGAAGCACCCAGGGGTGAGCAGTACTTC. This translates into CASSEAPRGEQYF.

The genes are TRBV7-2 and TRBJ1-6, with D uncertain. Per the germline V gene, CDR1 is SGHTA and CDR2 is FQGNSA. The CDR3 runs 14 residues. This CDR3 reads CAARVGVSRSPLHF. As DNA, the CDR3 is TGTGCGGCCCGGGTTGGGGTCAGTCGTTCACCCCTCCACTTT.

This chain uses TRBV9 with TRBJ1-1, with unresolved D. V was shortened by 1 base and J by 3 bases, with 13 bases between the two germline ends. The length of the CDR3 is 15 residues. Germline CDR1 reads SGDLS; CDR2 reads YYNGEE. The chain's CDR3 is CASSVSDYRDTEAFF. CDR3 sequence (DNA): TGTGCCAGCAGCGTATCTGACTATCGGGACACTGAAGCTTTCTTT.

The chain employs TRBV28 and TRBJ1-5; weak D call: TRBD1 (5 bases). This CDR3 has 18 amino acids. The germline V and J ends were trimmed by 1 base and 5 bases, with 21 bases remaining between them. The V gene's germline CDR1 is MDHEN and CDR2 SYDVKM. The CDR3 spells CASSLSPGFGAMDQPQHF. The CDR3 DNA sequence: TGTGCCAGCAGTTTATCCCCAGGTTTTGGGGCGATGGATCAGCCCCAGCATTTT.

This chain uses TRBV9 with TRBJ2-3, with 9 bases lining up with TRBD2. Germline V gene sequence: CDR1 SGDLS, CDR2 YYNGEE. V gave up 2 bases and J gave up 6 bases; unmatched junction bases: 7. The CDR3 sequence is 15 residues long. The CDR3: CASSVSAGGIDTQYF. The DNA of the CDR3 is TGTGCCAGCAGCGTCTCAGCGGGGGGCATCGATACGCAGTATTTT.

Only a few counts were recorded for this clone. This sequence joins TRBV3-1 (or the pseudogene TRBV3-2) and TRBJ1-2; D ambiguous. The CDR3 is made up of 13 amino acids. Germline loops: CDR1 LGHDT, CDR2 YNNKEL (reference sequence). V lost 0 bases to trimming and J lost 8 bases, with 10 bases between them. As DNA, the CDR3 is TGTGCCAGCAGCCAAGATGAAGGCGGCGGCTACACCTTC. This encodes CASSQDEGGGYTF.

The chain uses TRBV9 and TRBJ1-2; 8 nucleotides agree with TRBD1. Germline V gene sequence: CDR1 SGDLS, CDR2 YYNGEE. V gave up 1 base and J gave up 6 bases; unmatched junction bases: 8. The CDR3 has 15 amino acids. The CDR3 sequence: CASSVYGTGPHGYTF. CDR3 nucleotide sequence: TGTGCCAGCAGCGTATACGGGACAGGCCCCCATGGCTACACCTTC.

The chain links TRBV7-2 to TRBJ1-3, with a tentative D call TRBD1 (5 bases). The germline V gene encodes CDR1 SGHTA and CDR2 FQGNSA. This CDR3 has 14 amino acids. Trimming left V 6 bases short and J 0 bases short, with 9 bases between. The CDR3 here is CASRPGPSGNTIYF. In nucleotides, the CDR3 is TGTGCCAGCAGGCCAGGGCCCTCTGGAAACACCATATATTTT.

The gene calls are TRBV2 and TRBJ2-7, with D possibly called TRBD1 or TRBD2 (6 bases each). The germline CDR1 and CDR2 sequences are SNHLY and FYNNEI. Trimming removed 6 bases from V and 0 bases from J, with 15 bases in between. This CDR3 has 15 amino acids. For the CDR3, the DNA is TGTGCCAGCAGGGGTAGGGGGGCCGACTCCTACGAGCAGTACTTC. Protein sequence: CASRGRGADSYEQYF.

This chain links TRBV24-1 with TRBJ1-2, with 9 bases matching TRBD1. The germline V gene has CDR1 KGHDR and CDR2 SFDVKD. The CDR3 length is 13 residues. J gave up 3 bases and V 7 bases, and 2 bases lay outside the gene matches. CDR3 loop: CATRDRGDYGYTF. CDR3 bases: TGTGCCACCAGGGACAGGGGCGACTATGGCTACACCTTC.

This clone showed up just a few times. V gene TRBV3-1 (or the pseudogene TRBV3-2) combines with J gene TRBJ1-2, with 9 bases lining up with TRBD1. Trimming took 6 bases from V and 7 from J; bases not matched to a gene: 6. Germline values: CDR1 LGHDT, CDR2 YNNKEL (reference sequence). The CDR3 sequence is 13 residues long. The CDR3 protein is CASRTTGGSGYTF. CDR3 nucleotide sequence: TGTGCCAGCAGGACTACAGGGGGCTCTGGCTACACCTTC.

The V call is TRBV7-7, the J call TRBJ2-7, with 10 bases identical to TRBD1. With V trimmed by 5 bases and J by 4 bases, 8 bases remained unmatched. Looked up from germline, CDR1 is SSHAT and CDR2 is FNYEAQ (reference sequence). The CDR3 consists of 15 residues. CDR3 in DNA: TGTGCCAGCAGCCTAGGGATGGGACAGGGGTACGAGCAGTACTTC. It codes for CASSLGMGQGYEQYF.